These T cell receptor beta chains were read from a single sample in a study of blood T cell repertoires in COVID-19. Using immunoSEQ multiplex PCR, the repertoire was profiled, and TCRdb retains in-frame clones only, with some absent. The sample contains about 64,000 clones, 70% to 90% of which appear only once. Material for sequencing was peripheral blood. These receptors originate from a man aged 65 to 79 with acute or convalescent COVID-19. Each CDR3 is given with its conserved first and last residue.

TRBV19	TRBJ1-4	CASSEDIVHQPNEKLFF
TRBV2	TRBJ1-1	CASMRENTEAFF
TRBV7-9	TRBJ2-5	CASSLISQETQYF
TRBV7-2	TRBJ2-3	CASSPGGSGGPTDTQYF
TRBV7-8	TRBJ2-7	CASSLVGTEAYEQYF
TRBV9	TRBJ2-5	CASSGGSVYQETQYF
TRBV7-2	TRBJ1-6	CASRDSAQISMNSPLHF
TRBV7-2	TRBJ2-1	CASSPASGTSNEQFF
TRBV5-8	TRBJ2-3	CASSLRDTQYF
TRBV5-5	TRBJ1-5	CASSSRAYSNQPQHF
TRBV14	TRBJ1-3	CASSQDGLPGNTIYF
TRBV6-2/TRBV6-3	TRBJ2-7	CASSRTGKDYYEQYF
TRBV6-5	TRBJ1-6	CASSSGTVNSPLHF
TRBV2	TRBJ2-3	CASIWGGGDTQYF
TRBV6-5	TRBJ2-7	CASSLRGTGSIEQYF
TRBV7-9	TRBJ2-2	CASSSSSGGVNTGELFF
TRBV5-1	TRBJ1-3	CASSLGTGRDYDTIYF
TRBV4-2	TRBJ1-4	CASHPGQGWATNEKLFF
TRBV6-6	TRBJ1-5	CASTILQGNQPQHF
TRBV5-1	TRBJ2-7	CASSPQSGQGILSYEQYF
TRBV6-4	TRBJ1-1	CASSLQMNTEAFF
TRBV19	TRBJ2-1	CASSFPRGGGLYNEQFF
TRBV6-5	TRBJ2-5	CASSYPPGPDQETQYF
TRBV28	TRBJ2-1	CASSLGRGGLVEQFF
TRBV9	TRBJ2-7	CASSVGGLEQYF
TRBV5-1	TRBJ1-1	CASSLEAGEAFF
TRBV11-1	TRBJ2-7	CASSSTWDRAYEQYF
TRBV5-5	TRBJ1-4	CASSRVGLEKLFF
TRBV6-5	TRBJ1-5	CASSYSGQTSNQPQHF
TRBV7-6	TRBJ1-4	CASSLRPRQVNEKLFF
TRBV7-2	TRBJ2-2	CASSFGAGGPNTGELFF
TRBV5-4	TRBJ2-7	CASSISGTYEQYF
TRBV4-2	TRBJ1-5	CASSQDINQPQHF
TRBV7-6	TRBJ2-3	CASSPVVGNIFMGGIRTDTQYF
TRBV9	TRBJ2-3	CASSGRGRREGSESTDTQYF
TRBV15	TRBJ2-3	CATSRDRGGGGTDTQYF
TRBV19	TRBJ1-3	CASSILQGSSGNTIYF
TRBV5-5	TRBJ2-1	CASSPAGGPQFF
TRBV27	TRBJ2-1	CASSLQGTYNEQFF
TRBV25-1	TRBJ2-7	CASSAGYEQYF
TRBV4-1	TRBJ1-4	CASSQGAGTENEKLFF